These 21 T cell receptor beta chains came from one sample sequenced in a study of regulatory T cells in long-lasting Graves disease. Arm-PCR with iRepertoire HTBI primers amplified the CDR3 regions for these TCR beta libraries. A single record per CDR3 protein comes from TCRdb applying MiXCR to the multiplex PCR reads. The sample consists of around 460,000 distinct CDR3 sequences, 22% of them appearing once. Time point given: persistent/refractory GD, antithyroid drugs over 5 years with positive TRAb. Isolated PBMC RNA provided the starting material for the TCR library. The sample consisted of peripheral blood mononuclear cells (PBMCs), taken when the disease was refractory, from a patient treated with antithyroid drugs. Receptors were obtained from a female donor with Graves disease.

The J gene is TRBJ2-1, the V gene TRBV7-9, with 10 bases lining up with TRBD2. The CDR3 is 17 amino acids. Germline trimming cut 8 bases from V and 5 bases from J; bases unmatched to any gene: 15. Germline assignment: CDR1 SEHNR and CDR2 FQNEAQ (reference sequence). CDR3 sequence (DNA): TGTGCCAGCCGGGGGAGGACTAGCGGTCTTAGACACAATGAGCAGTTCTTC. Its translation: CASRGRTSGLRHNEQFF.

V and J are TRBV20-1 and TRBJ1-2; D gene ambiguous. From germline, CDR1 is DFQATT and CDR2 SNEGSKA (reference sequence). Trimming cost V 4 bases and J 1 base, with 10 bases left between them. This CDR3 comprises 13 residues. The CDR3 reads CSAMVLGNYGYTF. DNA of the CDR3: TGCAGTGCTATGGTCCTGGGTAACTATGGCTACACCTTC.

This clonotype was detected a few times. The CDR3 spells CASSLNTAGYTEAFF. CDR3 coding DNA: TGTGCCAGCAGCTTGAACACAGCCGGGTACACTGAAGCTTTCTTT. V usage is TRBV7-2 and J usage is TRBJ1-1; D unresolved. Per germline, CDR1 SGHTA and CDR2 FQGNSA. Trimming removed 3 bases from V and 3 bases from J, with 14 bases in between. This CDR3 spans 15 amino acids.

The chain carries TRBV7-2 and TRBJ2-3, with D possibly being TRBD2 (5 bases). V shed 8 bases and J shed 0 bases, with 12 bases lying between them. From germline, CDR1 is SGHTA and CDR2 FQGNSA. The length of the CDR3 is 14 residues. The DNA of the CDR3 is TGTGCCAGCGCCCATGGCGGGAGCACAGATACGCAGTATTTT. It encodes CASAHGGSTDTQYF.

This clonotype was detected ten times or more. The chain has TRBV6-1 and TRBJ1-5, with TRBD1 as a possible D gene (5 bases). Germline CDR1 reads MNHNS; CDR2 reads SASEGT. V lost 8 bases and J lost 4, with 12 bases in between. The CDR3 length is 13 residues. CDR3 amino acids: CASFFGANQPQHF. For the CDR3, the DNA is TGTGCCAGCTTCTTTGGGGCTAATCAGCCCCAGCATTTT.

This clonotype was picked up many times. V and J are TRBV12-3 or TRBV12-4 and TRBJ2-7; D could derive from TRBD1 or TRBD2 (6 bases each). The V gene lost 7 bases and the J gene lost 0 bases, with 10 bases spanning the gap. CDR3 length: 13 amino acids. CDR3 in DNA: TGTGCCAGCAAGGAGGGGGTCTCCTACGAGCAGTACTTC. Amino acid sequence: CASKEGVSYEQYF.

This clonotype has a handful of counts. This CDR3 is CASSYGVLGLGTEAFF. CDR3 nucleotide sequence: TGTGCCAGCAGCTATGGGGTCTTGGGACTTGGCACTGAAGCTTTCTTT. This chain links TRBV7-2 with TRBJ1-1; the D gene is possibly TRBD1 (5 bases). The CDR3 totals 16 residues. V lost 4 bases to trimming and J lost 4 bases, with 19 bases between them. Germline V lookup: CDR1 SGHTA, CDR2 FQGNSA. The whole variable domain, filled in from reference TRBV7-2 and TRBJ1-1, reads GAGVSQSPSNKVTEKGKDVELRCDPISGHTALYWYRQSLGQGLEFLIYFQGNSAPDKSGLPSDRFSAERTGGSVSTLTIQRTQQEDSAVYLCASSYGVLGLGTEAFFGQGTRLTVV.

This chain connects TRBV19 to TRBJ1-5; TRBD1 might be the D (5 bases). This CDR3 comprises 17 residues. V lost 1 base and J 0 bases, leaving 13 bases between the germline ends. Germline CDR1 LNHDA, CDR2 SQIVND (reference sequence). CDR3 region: CASSIGIGTYSNQPQHF. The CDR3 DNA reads TGTGCCAGTAGTATAGGAATCGGGACTTATAGCAATCAGCCCCAGCATTTT.

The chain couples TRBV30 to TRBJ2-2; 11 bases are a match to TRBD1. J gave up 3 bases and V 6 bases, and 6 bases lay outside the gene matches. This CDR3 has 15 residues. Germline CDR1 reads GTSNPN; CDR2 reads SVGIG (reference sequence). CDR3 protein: CACGKGQGDTGELFF. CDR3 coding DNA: TGTGCCTGTGGGAAGGGACAGGGGGACACCGGGGAGCTGTTTTTT.

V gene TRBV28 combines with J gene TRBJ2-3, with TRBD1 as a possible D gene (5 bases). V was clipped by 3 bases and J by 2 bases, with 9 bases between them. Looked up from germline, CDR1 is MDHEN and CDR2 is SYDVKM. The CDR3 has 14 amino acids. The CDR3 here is CASSFDSFTDTQYF. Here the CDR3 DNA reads TGTGCCAGCAGTTTCGACAGCTTCACAGATACGCAGTATTTT.

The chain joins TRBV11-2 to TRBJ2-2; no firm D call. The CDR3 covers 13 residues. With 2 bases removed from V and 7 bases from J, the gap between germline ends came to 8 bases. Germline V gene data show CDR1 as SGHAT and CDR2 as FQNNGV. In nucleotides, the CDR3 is TGTGCCAGCAGCTTAAGGTGGGTCGGGGAGCTGTTTTTT. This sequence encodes CASSLRWVGELFF.

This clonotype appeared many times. CDR3 nucleotide sequence: TGCAGCGTTGATGGGACGGGAACTGAAGCTTTCTTT. Encoded protein: CSVDGTGTEAFF. The genes are TRBV29-1 and TRBJ1-1, with a weak D call TRBD1 (5 bases). The germline V gene has CDR1 SQVTM and CDR2 ANQGSEA. This CDR3 contains 12 residues. Trimming took off 3 bases at V and 5 bases at J, with 10 bases between the two ends.

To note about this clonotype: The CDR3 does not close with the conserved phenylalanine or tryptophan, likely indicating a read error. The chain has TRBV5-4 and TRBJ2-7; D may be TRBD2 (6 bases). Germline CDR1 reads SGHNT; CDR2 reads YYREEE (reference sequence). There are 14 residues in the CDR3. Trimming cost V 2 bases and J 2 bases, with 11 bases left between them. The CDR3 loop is CASSLDSGPYEQYS. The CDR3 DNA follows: TGTGCCAGCAGCTTAGACAGCGGGCCCTACGAGCAGTACTCC.

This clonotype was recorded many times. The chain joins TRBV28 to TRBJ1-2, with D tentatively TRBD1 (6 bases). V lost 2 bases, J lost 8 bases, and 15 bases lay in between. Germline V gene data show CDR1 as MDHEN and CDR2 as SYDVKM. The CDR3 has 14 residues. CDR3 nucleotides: TGTGCCAGCAGTTTAAGGGGAACAGGGCGAGGCTACACCTTC. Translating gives CASSLRGTGRGYTF.

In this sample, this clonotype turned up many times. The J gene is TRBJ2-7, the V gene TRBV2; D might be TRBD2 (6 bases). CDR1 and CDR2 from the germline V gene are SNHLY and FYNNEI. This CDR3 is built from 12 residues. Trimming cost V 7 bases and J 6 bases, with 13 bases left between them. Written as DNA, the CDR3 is TGTGCCAGCACCCTGACTAGTAGCGAGCAGTACTTC. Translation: CASTLTSSEQYF.

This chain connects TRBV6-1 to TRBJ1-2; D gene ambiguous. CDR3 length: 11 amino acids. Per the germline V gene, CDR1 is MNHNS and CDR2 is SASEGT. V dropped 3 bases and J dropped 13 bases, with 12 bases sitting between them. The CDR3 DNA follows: TGTGCCAGCAGTGATCTGTCGGAACCCACCTTC. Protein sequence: CASSDLSEPTF.

CDR3 nucleotides: TGTGCCAGTCGACAGGAGGGCAATCAGCCCCAGCATTTT. Protein: CASRQEGNQPQHF. This rearrangement joins TRBV6-1 to TRBJ1-5; D possibly corresponds to TRBD1 (6 bases). Trimming removed 9 bases from V and 2 bases from J, with 11 bases in between. Per germline, CDR1 MNHNS and CDR2 SASEGT. The CDR3 covers 13 residues.

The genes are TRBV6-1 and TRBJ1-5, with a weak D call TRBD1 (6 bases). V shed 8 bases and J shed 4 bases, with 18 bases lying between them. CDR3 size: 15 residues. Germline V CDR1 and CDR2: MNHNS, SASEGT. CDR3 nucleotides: TGTGCCAGCTTTGGGGCAGGGGATTTTAATCAGCCCCAGCATTTT. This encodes CASFGAGDFNQPQHF.

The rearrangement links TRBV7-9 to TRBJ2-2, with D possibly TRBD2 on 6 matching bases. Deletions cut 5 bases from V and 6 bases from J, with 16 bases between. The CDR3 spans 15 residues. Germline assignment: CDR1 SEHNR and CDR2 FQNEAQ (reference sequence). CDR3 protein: CASSARGYSAGELFF. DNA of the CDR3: TGTGCCAGCAGCGCCCGGGGGTACTCCGCCGGGGAGCTGTTTTTT. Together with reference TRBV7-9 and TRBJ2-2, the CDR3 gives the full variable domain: DTGVSQNPRHKITKRGQNVTFRCDPISEHNRLYWYRQTLGQGPEFLTYFQNEAQLEKSRLLSDRFSAERPKGSFSTLEIQRTEQGDSAMYLCASSARGYSAGELFFGEGSRLTVL.

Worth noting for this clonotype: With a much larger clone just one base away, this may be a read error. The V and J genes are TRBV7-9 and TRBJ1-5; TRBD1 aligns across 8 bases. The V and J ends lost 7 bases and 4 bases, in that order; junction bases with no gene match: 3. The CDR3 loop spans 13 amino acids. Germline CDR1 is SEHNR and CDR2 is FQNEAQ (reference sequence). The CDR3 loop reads CASTRQGNQPQHF. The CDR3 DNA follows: TGTGCCAGCACCCGACAGGGGAATCAGCCCCAGCATTTT.

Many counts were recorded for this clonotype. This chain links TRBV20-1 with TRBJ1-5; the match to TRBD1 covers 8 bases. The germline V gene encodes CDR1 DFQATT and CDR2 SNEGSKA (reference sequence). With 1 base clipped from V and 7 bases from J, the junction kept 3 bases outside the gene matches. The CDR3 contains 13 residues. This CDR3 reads CSARAGQGQPQHF. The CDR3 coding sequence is TGCAGTGCTAGAGCCGGACAGGGACAGCCCCAGCATTTT.